The 19 T cell receptor beta chains given below trace back to one sample, sequenced in a study of blood T cell repertoires in COVID-19. Data came from immunoSEQ multiplex PCR; TCRdb stores just in-frame clones and leaves some out. The table shows about 120,000 clones, with roughly four fifths occurring only once. The sequencing input was peripheral blood. Receptor source: a man younger than 45 with COVID-19, enrolled during active disease.

The V and J genes are TRBV5-1 and TRBJ2-2; D is undetermined. V was clipped by 3 bases and J by 4 bases, with 16 bases between them. CDR3 length: 16 amino acids. Germline CDR1 reads SGHRS; CDR2 reads YFSETQ. CDR3 in amino acids: CASSSRLETGTGELFF. The CDR3 DNA sequence: TGCGCCAGCAGCTCTCGACTGGAGACGGGCACCGGGGAGCTGTTTTTT.

This CDR3 reads CASGRTGLYGYTF. The CDR3 DNA is TGTGCCTCCGGACGGACAGGACTGTATGGCTACACCTTC. The chain joins TRBV28 to TRBJ1-2, with 7 nucleotides matching TRBD1. The V gene end was trimmed by 11 bases and the J gene end by 5 bases; junction bases not matched to a gene: 11. The germline V gene encodes CDR1 MDHEN and CDR2 SYDVKM. CDR3 length: 13 amino acids.

The CDR3: CASSQGEVYDQPQHF. DNA for the CDR3: TGTGCCAGCAGTCAGGGGGAGGTGTACGATCAGCCCCAGCATTTT. The chain couples TRBV6-2 or TRBV6-3 to TRBJ1-5; 7 bases fit TRBD1. Trimming cost V 5 bases and J 5 bases; bases outside gene matches: 9. The CDR3 is 15 residues long. From germline, CDR1 is MNHEY and CDR2 SVGEGT.

The table lists this clone with a count of one. This rearrangement joins TRBV10-2 to TRBJ2-7; 7 bases are shared with TRBD2. Germline CDR1 reads WSHSY; CDR2 reads SAAADI. The CDR3 spans 18 residues. V dropped 2 bases and J dropped 3; count of bases not matched to a gene: 16. Written as DNA, the CDR3 is TGCGCCAGCAGTGAGCTCCGGACTAACGGGGGGACTTTCTACGAGCAGTACTTC. Encoded protein: CASSELRTNGGTFYEQYF.

The V gene is TRBV4-1, the J gene TRBJ2-1; tentatively, D is TRBD2 (5 bases). The V and J ends lost 0 bases and 6 bases respectively, with 21 bases between them. CDR1 and CDR2 (germline): MGHRA, YSYEKL. CDR3 length equals 18 residues. The CDR3 region is CASSQETRAAASGNEQFF. The DNA for the CDR3 is TGCGCCAGCAGCCAAGAAACTCGGGCAGCCGCCAGCGGCAATGAGCAGTTCTTC.

V and J are TRBV28 and TRBJ1-2; 9 nucleotides agree with TRBD1. The germline V gene has CDR1 MDHEN and CDR2 SYDVKM. The CDR3 runs 14 residues. Unmatched junction bases numbered 4, after V lost 4 bases and J lost 4 bases. CDR3 in amino acids: CASSSGQGLYGYTF. The DNA of the CDR3 is TGTGCCAGCAGTTCGGGACAGGGTCTCTATGGCTACACCTTC.

This chain uses TRBV28 with TRBJ1-6; D unresolved. This CDR3 contains 14 residues. Germline values: CDR1 MDHEN, CDR2 SYDVKM. The V gene lost 1 base and the J gene lost 4 bases, with 5 bases spanning the gap. CDR3 loop: CASSLYGYNSPLHF. The CDR3, as DNA: TGTGCCAGCAGTTTATACGGTTATAATTCACCCCTCCACTTT.

In this sample, this clone turned up once. This sequence joins TRBV27 and TRBJ2-5, with 11 positions matching TRBD1. The CDR3 consists of 15 residues. The junction had 1 base not matched to a gene; V was cut back by 2 bases and J by 2 bases. Germline values: CDR1 MNHEY, CDR2 SMNVEV (reference sequence). The CDR3: CASSLGTGGQETQYF. The DNA for the CDR3 is TGTGCCAGCAGTTTAGGGACAGGGGGACAAGAGACCCAGTACTTC.

The chain joins TRBV6-5 to TRBJ1-1; weak D call: TRBD1 (6 bases). This CDR3 has 14 residues. V dropped 5 bases and J dropped 2 bases, with 12 bases sitting between them. The germline V gene encodes CDR1 MNHEY and CDR2 SVGAGI. The CDR3 here is CASSTLQGNTEAFF. DNA of the CDR3: TGTGCCAGCAGTACCCTACAGGGCAACACTGAAGCTTTCTTT.

The rearrangement joins TRBV7-2 to TRBJ1-4, with 7 nucleotides matching TRBD1. Germline CDR1 reads SGHTA; CDR2 reads FQGNSA. This CDR3 contains 15 residues. The ends lost 5 bases at V and 7 bases at J; junction bases unmatched: 10. The CDR3 is CASSQKTGLSEKLFF. CDR3 DNA: TGTGCCAGCAGCCAAAAGACAGGGTTGAGTGAAAAACTGTTTTTT.

This clone was seen a handful of times. The J gene is TRBJ1-1, the V gene TRBV5-1; maybe TRBD1 (5 bases). CDR3 length: 13 amino acids. V lost 6 bases and J lost 2, with 11 bases in between. Looked up from germline, CDR1 is SGHRS and CDR2 is YFSETQ. The CDR3 protein is CASMFDSNTEAFF. The CDR3, as DNA: TGCGCCAGCATGTTCGACAGCAACACTGAAGCTTTCTTT.

The chain has TRBV28 and TRBJ1-2, with 7 bases that match TRBD1. The germline gives CDR1 MDHEN, CDR2 SYDVKM. Germline trimming cut 4 bases from V and 5 bases from J; bases unmatched to any gene: 16. The CDR3 is made up of 17 amino acids. The DNA for the CDR3 is TGTGCCAGCAGTTCCCTACCCAACAGGGGAGATTGGTATGGCTACACCTTC. This encodes CASSSLPNRGDWYGYTF.

The genes are TRBV4-3 and TRBJ1-2, with D maybe TRBD1 (6 bases). Germline lookup yields CDR1 LGHNA and CDR2 YSLEER. The CDR3 runs 18 residues. The V gene lost 0 bases and the J gene lost 1 base, with 18 bases spanning the gap. In DNA form, the CDR3 reads TGCGCCAGCAGCCAAGATATAGGACAGAGTGAGAATAACTATGGCTACACCTTC. Its translation: CASSQDIGQSENNYGYTF.

The genes are TRBV6-4 and TRBJ1-4; D is undetermined. The CDR3 loop spans 15 amino acids. The ends were cut back, 6 bases at V and 5 bases at J, with 16 bases in the middle. The germline CDR1 and CDR2 sequences are MRHNA and SNTAGT. CDR3 loop: CASSTTAARNEKLFF. The DNA of the CDR3 is TGTGCCAGCAGCACCACAGCCGCCCGAAATGAAAAACTGTTTTTT.

V usage is TRBV18 and J usage is TRBJ2-1; D gene ambiguous. The V end was cut by 0 bases, the J end by 4 bases, with 13 bases between. This CDR3 region has 16 residues. Germline CDR1 and CDR2: KGHSH and LQKENI. This chain's CDR3 is CASSPPYSTWYNEQFF. The CDR3 DNA is TGTGCCAGCTCACCACCGTACTCCACGTGGTACAATGAGCAGTTCTTC.

The chain employs TRBV30 and TRBJ2-5, with 9 bases that match TRBD1. Looked up from germline, CDR1 is GTSNPN and CDR2 is SVGIG (reference sequence). CDR3 size: 14 residues. J gave up 4 bases and V 5 bases, and 8 bases lay outside the gene matches. CDR3 DNA: TGTGCCTGGGGTGAAACAGGGGGCGCAGAGACCCAGTACTTC. Translating gives CAWGETGGAETQYF.

The V call is TRBV7-6, the J call TRBJ2-7; TRBD2 agrees at 7 bases. V gave up 4 bases and J gave up 1 base; unmatched junction bases: 1. Germline lookup yields CDR1 SGHVS and CDR2 FNYEAQ. The CDR3 spans 13 residues. The CDR3, as DNA: TGTGCCAGCAGCTGGGAGGGTTCCTACGAGCAGTACTTC. It codes for CASSWEGSYEQYF.

This clone was found a few times. The chain combines TRBV7-6 with TRBJ1-5, with D hard to call. There are 13 residues in the CDR3. Germline CDR1 is SGHVS and CDR2 is FNYEAQ. Between the trimmed V and J ends, which lost 2 bases and 7 bases, there was a span of 9 bases. CDR3 sequence reads: CASSLSRYQPQHF. Here the CDR3 DNA reads TGTGCCAGCAGCTTATCTAGGTACCAGCCCCAGCATTTT.

This rearrangement joins TRBV5-1 to TRBJ1-2, with 7 bases aligning to TRBD1. The V gene end was trimmed by 3 bases and the J gene end by 0 bases; junction bases not matched to a gene: 2. Germline CDR1 and CDR2: SGHRS and YFSETQ. The CDR3 consists of 14 residues. The CDR3 nucleotides are TGCGCCAGCAGCTCGGGACAGACTAACTATGGCTACACCTTC. This gives the protein CASSSGQTNYGYTF.